This T cell receptor (beta chain) came from a study of T cell changes during pregnancy in multiple sclerosis. Profiled with immunoSEQ multiplex PCR; TCRdb holds only in-frame clones, not every one. The sample has about 93,000 clones; almost 95% are singletons. The sample in question was peripheral blood, obtained after pregnancy. The source of this sequence is a female donor with multiple sclerosis, enrolled in a pregnancy study.

CDR3 DNA: TGTGCCAGCTCACCCACTGACACAGATACGCAGTATTTT. Translating it yields CASSPTDTDTQYF. The gene calls are TRBV18 and TRBJ2-3; no definite D call. Germline CDR1 is KGHSH and CDR2 is LQKENI. CDR3 length equals 13 residues. V was shortened by 3 bases and J by 2 bases, with 6 bases between the two germline ends.